This T cell receptor (beta chain) was profiled in a study of blood T cell repertoires in COVID-19. The overall study: Collection of acute and convalescent COVID-19 samples took place in the United States, Italy and Spain.

The CDR3 loop spans 13 amino acids. Between the trimmed V and J ends, which lost 6 bases and 0 bases, there was a span of 3 bases. Germline V lookup: CDR1 MNHEY, CDR2 SVGAGI. Some clones are missing from TCRdb's copy, which holds only in-frame ones; the method was immunoSEQ multiplex PCR. Among more than 85,000 clones, more than 70% were seen once, and the ten largest hold approximately 3.3%. The specimen sequenced was peripheral blood. The sequence came from a woman aged 50 to 65 with acute or convalescent COVID-19. V is TRBV6-5 and J is TRBJ1-6; D not resolved. This CDR3 reads CASSSSYNSPLHF. Written as DNA, the CDR3 is TGTGCCAGCAGCAGCTCCTATAATTCACCCCTCCACTTT.